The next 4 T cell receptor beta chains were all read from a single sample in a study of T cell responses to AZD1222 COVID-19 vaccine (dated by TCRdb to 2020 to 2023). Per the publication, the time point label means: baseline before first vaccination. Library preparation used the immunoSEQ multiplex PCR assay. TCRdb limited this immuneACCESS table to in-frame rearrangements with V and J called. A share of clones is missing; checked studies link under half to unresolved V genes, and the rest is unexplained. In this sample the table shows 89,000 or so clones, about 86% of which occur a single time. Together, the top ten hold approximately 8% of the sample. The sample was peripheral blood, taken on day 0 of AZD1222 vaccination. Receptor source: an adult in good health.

Here the CDR3 reads CASSRDSVSNQPQHF. CDR3 in DNA: TGTGCCAGCAGCCGGGATAGCGTTAGCAATCAGCCCCAGCATTTT. The chain has TRBV7-2 and TRBJ1-5; no clear D gene. Germline V CDR1 and CDR2: SGHTA, FQGNSA. With 5 bases removed from V and 0 bases from J, the gap between germline ends came to 11 bases. The CDR3 spans 15 residues.

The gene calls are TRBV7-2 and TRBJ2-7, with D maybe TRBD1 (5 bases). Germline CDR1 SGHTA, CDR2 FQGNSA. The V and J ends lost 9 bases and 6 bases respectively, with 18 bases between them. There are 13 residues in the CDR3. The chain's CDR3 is CASLIPGSPEQYF. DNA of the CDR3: TGTGCCAGTCTAATCCCAGGGTCTCCCGAGCAGTACTTC.

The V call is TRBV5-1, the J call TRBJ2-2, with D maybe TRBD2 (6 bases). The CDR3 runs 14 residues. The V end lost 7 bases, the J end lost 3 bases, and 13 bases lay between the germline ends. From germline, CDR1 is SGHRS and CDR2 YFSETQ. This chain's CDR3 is CASRGDADTGELFF. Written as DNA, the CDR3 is TGCGCCAGCCGCGGGGACGCTGACACCGGGGAGCTGTTTTTT.

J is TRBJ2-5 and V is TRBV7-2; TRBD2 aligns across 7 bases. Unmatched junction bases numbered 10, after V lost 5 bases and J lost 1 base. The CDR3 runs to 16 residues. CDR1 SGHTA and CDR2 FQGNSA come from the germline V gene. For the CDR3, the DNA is TGTGCCAGCAGCATGGGGGGGGATTCCACCCAAGAGACCCAGTACTTC. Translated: CASSMGGDSTQETQYF.